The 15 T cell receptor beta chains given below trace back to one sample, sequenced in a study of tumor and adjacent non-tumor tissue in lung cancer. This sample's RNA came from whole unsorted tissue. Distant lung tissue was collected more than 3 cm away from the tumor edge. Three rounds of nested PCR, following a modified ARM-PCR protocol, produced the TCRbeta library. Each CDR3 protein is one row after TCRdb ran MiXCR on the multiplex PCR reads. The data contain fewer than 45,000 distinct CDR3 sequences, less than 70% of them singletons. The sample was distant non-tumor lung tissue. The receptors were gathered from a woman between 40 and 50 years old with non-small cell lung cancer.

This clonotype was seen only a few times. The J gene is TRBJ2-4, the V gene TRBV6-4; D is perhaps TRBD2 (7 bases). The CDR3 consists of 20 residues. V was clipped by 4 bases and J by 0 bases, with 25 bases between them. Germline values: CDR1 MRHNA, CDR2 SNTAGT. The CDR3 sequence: CASSVQVGGLRSLAKNIQYF. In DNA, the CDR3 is TGTGCCAGCAGTGTCCAGGTCGGGGGGCTTCGTTCCCTAGCCAAAAACATTCAGTACTTC.

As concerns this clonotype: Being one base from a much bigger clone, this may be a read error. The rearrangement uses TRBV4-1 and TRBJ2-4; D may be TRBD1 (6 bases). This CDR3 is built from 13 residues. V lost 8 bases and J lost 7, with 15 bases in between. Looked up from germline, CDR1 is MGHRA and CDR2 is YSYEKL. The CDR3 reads CASGPGTRNIQYF. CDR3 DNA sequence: TGCGCCAGCGGCCCCGGGACAAGGAACATTCAGTACTTC.

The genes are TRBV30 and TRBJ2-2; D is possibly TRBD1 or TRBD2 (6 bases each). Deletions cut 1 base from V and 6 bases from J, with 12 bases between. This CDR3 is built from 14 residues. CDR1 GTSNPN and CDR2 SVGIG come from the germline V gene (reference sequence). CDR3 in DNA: TGTGCCTGGAGTGGCGGGACAACGTCCGGGGAGCTGTTTTTT. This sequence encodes CAWSGGTTSGELFF.

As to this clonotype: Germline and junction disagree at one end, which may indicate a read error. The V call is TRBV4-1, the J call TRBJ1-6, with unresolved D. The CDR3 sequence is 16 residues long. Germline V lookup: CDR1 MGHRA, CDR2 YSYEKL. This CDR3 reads CAGAGSTNSYDSPLHF. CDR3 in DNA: TGCGCCGGCGCAGGCAGCACTAACTCCTATGATTCACCCCTCCACTTT.

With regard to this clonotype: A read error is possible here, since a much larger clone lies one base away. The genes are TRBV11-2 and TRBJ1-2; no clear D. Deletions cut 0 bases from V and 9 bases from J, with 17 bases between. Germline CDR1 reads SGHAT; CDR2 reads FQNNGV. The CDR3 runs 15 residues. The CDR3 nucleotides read TGTGCCAGCAGCTTAGATTTGCCGGGAACGGGTAGCTACACCTTC. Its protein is CASSLDLPGTGSYTF. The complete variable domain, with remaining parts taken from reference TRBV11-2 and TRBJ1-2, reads EAGVAQSPRYKIIEKRQSVAFWCNPISGHATLYWYQQILGQGPKLLIQFQNNGVVDDSQLPKDRFSAERLKGVDSTLKIQPAKLEDSAVYLCASSLDLPGTGSYTFGSGTRLTVV.

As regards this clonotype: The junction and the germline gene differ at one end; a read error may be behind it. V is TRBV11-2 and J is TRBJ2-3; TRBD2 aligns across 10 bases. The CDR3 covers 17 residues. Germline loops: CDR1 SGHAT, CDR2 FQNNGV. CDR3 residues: CAISLIKASGSIYTQYF. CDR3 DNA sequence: TGTGCCATCAGCTTAATTAAGGCTAGCGGGAGCATATATACGCAGTATTTT.

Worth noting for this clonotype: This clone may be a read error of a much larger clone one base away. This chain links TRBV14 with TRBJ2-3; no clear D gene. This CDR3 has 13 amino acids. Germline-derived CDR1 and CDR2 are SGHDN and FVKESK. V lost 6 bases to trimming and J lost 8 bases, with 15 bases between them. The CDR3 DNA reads TGTGCCAGCAGTCCAAGCATGGTAGTTACGCAGTATTTT. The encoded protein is CASSPSMVVTQYF.

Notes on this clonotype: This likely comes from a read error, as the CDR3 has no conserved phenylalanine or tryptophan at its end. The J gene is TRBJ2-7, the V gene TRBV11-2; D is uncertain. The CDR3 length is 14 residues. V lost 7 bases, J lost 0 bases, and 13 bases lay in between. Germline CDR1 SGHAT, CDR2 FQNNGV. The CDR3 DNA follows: TGTGCCAGCACCATAGTCTCAAACTCCTACGAGCAGTACTCC. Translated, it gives CASTIVSNSYEQYS.

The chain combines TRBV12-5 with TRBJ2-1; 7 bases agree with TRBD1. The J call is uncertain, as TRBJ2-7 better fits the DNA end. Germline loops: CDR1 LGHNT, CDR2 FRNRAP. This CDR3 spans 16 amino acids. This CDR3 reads CASGLAGTGAGNEQYF. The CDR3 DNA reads TGTGCTAGTGGTTTGGCTGGAACAGGGGCGGGCAATGAGCAGTACTTC.

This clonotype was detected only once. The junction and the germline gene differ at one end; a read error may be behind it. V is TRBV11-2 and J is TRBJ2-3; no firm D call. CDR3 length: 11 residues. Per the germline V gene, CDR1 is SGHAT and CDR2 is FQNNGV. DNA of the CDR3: TGTAGCAGCAGCACACAAGATATGCAGTATTTT. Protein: CSSSTQDMQYF.

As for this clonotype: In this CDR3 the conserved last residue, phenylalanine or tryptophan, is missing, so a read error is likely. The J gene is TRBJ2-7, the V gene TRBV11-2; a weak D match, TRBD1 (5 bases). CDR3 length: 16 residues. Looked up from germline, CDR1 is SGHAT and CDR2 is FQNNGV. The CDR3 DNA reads TGTGCCAGCAGCAGATCACAGGTGGCATCTTCCTATGAGCAGTACTCC. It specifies CASSRSQVASSYEQYS.

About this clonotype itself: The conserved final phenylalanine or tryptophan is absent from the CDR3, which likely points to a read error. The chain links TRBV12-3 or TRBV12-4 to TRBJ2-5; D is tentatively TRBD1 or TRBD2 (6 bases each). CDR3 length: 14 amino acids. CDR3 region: CASSFPGGGETQYL. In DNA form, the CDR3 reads TGCGCCAGCAGTTTTCCCGGGGGCGGGGAGACCCAGTACCTC.

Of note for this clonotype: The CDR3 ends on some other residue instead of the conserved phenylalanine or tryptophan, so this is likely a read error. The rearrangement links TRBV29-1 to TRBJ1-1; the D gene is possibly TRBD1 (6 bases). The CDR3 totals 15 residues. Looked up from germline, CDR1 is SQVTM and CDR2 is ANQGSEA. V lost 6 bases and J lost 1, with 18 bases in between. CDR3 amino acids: CSVKARGAGNTEAFL. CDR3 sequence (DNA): TGCAGCGTCAAAGCAAGGGGGGCCGGGAACACTGAAGCTTTCCTT.

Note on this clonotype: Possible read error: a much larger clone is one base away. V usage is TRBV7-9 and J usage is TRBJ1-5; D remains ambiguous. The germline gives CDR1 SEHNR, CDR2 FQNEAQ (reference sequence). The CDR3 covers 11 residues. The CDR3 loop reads CASNLSGPQHF. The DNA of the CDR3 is TGTGCCAGCAACTTAAGTGGGCCCCAGCATTTT.

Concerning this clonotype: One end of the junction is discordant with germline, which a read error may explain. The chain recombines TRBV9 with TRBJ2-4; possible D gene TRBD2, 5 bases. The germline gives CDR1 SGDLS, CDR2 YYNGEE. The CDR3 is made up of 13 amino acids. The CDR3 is CAGSVDEGNIQYF. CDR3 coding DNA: TGTGCCGGCAGCGTAGATGAGGGAAACATTCAGTACTTC.